The clone carrying this T cell receptor beta chain was counted between two and nine times. Its antigen is not known. Time point defined: cycle 4 day 1 (C4D1), after 5 to 7 weeks of nivolumab. All patients experienced relapse after autologous stem cell transplantation, and brentuximab vedotin exposure was variable. The patients, who had relapsed/refractory classical Hodgkin lymphoma, achieved best responses of complete response, partial response or progressive disease. This sample was included in a study of PD-1 blockade in classical Hodgkin lymphoma. The V and J ends lost 7 bases and 1 base respectively, with 3 bases between them. CDR3 length: 10 residues. Germline V lookup: CDR1 SQVTM, CDR2 ANQGSEA. Here immunoSEQ multiplex PCR was the method, and the copy in TCRdb shows in-frame clones only, minus some. The table lists about 33,000 clones, 70% to 80% of them singletons. Study-wide points: When set against healthy donors, newly diagnosed patients were reported to show lower baseline TCR diversity.

The clonotype comes from a human donor with classical Hodgkin lymphoma. Sequences were derived from peripheral blood mononuclear cells (PBMCs), sampled before the fourth cycle of nivolumab. The rearrangement uses TRBV29-1 and TRBJ2-3; D gene uncertain. CDR3 sequence (DNA): TGCAGCGCAGGCACAGATACGCAGTATTTT. Translation gives CSAGTDTQYF.